This T cell receptor beta chain was profiled in a study of cytomegalovirus exposure and HLA in healthy donors. Worth noting for this clone: Its target is not known.

Overall study results and limits: Specificity of three CMV-associated chains for CMV antigens was verified in vitro.

Using immunoSEQ multiplex PCR, the repertoire was profiled, and TCRdb retains in-frame clones only, with some absent. Of over 100,000 clones in the sample, roughly 89% were seen once. The specimen sequenced was PBMCs. The receptor was isolated from a woman under 30 in good health and CMV-seronegative.

For the CDR3, the DNA is TGTGCCAGCAGCTACCGGGAACCCACCGGGGAGCTGTTTTTT. Protein product: CASSYREPTGELFF. This rearrangement joins TRBV13 to TRBJ2-2; weak D call: TRBD2 (5 bases). There are 14 residues in the CDR3. Germline CDR1 is PRHDT and CDR2 is FYEKMQ (reference sequence). V lost 4 bases and J lost 4, with 10 bases in between.